A single sample gave rise to the 5 T cell receptor beta chains below, sequenced in a study of blood T cell repertoires in COVID-19. Only in-frame clones appear in the TCRdb table, and some are missing; sequencing was by immunoSEQ multiplex PCR. The data show fewer than 250,000 clones, with 84% seen just once and 3% to 3.5% held by the top ten. The sample taken for sequencing was PBMCs or T cells enriched from blood (not recorded which). The receptors come from a woman aged 25 to 39 who had been exposed to COVID-19.

The chain couples TRBV4-3 to TRBJ2-1; 10 bases map to TRBD2. Germline V gene sequence: CDR1 LGHNA, CDR2 YSLEER. This CDR3 region has 17 residues. V dropped 4 bases and J dropped 0; count of bases not matched to a gene: 6. CDR3 residues: CASSRLIAGGSYNEQFF. CDR3 nucleotide sequence: TGCGCCAGCAGCCGTTTAATAGCGGGGGGCTCCTACAATGAGCAGTTCTTC.

The chain links TRBV5-8 to TRBJ2-6, with 7 nucleotides matching TRBD1. The V gene end was trimmed by 4 bases and the J gene end by 0 bases; junction bases not matched to a gene: 7. CDR3 size: 17 residues. Germline CDR1 is SGHTS and CDR2 is YDEGEE. The CDR3 reads CASSPDRPTSGANVLTF. The CDR3 nucleotides read TGTGCCAGCAGCCCGGACAGGCCCACCTCTGGGGCCAACGTCCTGACTTTC. Looking up the rest from reference TRBV5-8 and TRBJ2-6 gives the full variable domain: EAGVTQSPTHLIKTRGQQATLRCSPISGHTSVYWYQQALGLGLQFLLWYDEGEERNRGNFPPRFSGRQFPNYSSELNVNALELEDSALYLCASSPDRPTSGANVLTFGAGSRLTVL.

V is TRBV14 and J is TRBJ1-1; D is undetermined. Germline V gene sequence: CDR1 SGHDN, CDR2 FVKESK. Trimming cost V 0 bases and J 0 bases, with 8 bases left between them. The CDR3 length is 15 residues. In DNA form, the CDR3 reads TGTGCCAGCAGCCAAGACGGTCTTTTGAACACTGAAGCTTTCTTT. This codes for CASSQDGLLNTEAFF.

Only a few counts were recorded for this clone. The chain joins TRBV6-2 or TRBV6-3 to TRBJ1-2; D remains unclear. V lost 0 bases and J lost 5, with 13 bases in between. Germline-derived CDR1 and CDR2 are MNHEY and SVGEGT. The CDR3 has 15 residues. The CDR3 protein is CASSYSNARNYGYTF. CDR3 coding DNA: TGTGCCAGCAGTTACTCGAACGCGCGGAATTATGGCTACACCTTC.

The chain carries TRBV7-9 and TRBJ1-1, with a possible D match to TRBD1 (6 bases). CDR3 length: 17 amino acids. The ends were cut back, 1 base at V and 6 bases at J, with 21 bases in the middle. CDR1 is SEHNR and CDR2 is FQNEAQ in the germline V gene (reference sequence). Written as DNA, the CDR3 is TGTGCCAGCAGCTTAGGGGCAGGGGTAGGAGGAATGTCTGAAGCTTTCTTT. Its protein product is CASSLGAGVGGMSEAFF.